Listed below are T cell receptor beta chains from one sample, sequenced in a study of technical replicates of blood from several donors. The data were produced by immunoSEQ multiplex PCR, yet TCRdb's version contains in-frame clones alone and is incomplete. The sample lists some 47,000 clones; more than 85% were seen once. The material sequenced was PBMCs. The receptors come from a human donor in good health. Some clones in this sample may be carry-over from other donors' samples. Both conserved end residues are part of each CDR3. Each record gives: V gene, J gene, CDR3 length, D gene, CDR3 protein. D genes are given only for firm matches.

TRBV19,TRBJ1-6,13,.,CASRRLDNSPLHF
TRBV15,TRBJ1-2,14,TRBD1,CATSRDRQGVRYTF
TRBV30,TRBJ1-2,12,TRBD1,CAWMVRTGENTF
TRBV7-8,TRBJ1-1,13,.,CASSFRWSTEAFF
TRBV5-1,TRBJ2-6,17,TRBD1,CASSSGQGASGANVLTF
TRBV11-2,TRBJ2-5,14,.,CASSSQIEVGTQYF
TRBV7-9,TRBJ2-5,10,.,CASSSETQYF
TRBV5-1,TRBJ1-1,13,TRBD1,CASSSGTGMNAFF
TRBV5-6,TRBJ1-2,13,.,CASSLGREYGYTF
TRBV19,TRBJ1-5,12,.,CASRSSNQPQHF
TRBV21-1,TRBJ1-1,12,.,CASTYFDTEAFF
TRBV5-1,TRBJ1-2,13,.,CASSPGQGGGYTF
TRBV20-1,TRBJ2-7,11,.,CSGGHRYEQYF
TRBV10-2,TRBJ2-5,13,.,CASSSAGVETQYF
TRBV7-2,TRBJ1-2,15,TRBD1,CASSLTGQGNYGYTF
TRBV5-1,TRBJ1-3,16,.,CASSFWGVGSGNTIYF
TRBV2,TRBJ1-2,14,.,CASSEATEVYGYTF
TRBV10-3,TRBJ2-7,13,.,CAIKSGISYEQYF
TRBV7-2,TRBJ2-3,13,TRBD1,CASSWDSTNTQYF
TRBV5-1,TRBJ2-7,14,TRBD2,CASTSSGGYNEQYF
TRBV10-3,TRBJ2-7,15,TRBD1,CAISESGTGLYEQYF
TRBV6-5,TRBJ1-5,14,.,CASSLQGSNQPQHF
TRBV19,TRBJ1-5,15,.,CASSILEGSNQPQHF
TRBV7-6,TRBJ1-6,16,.,CASSPKVPGDGSPLHF
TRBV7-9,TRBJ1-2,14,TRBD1,CASSLGQGFYGYTF
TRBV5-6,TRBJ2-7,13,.,CASSLEQDYEQYF
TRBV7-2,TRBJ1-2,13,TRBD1,CASSEGQGDGYTF
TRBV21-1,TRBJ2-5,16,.,CASSSLAGEIQGTQYF
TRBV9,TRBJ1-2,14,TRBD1,CASSAGTGVQGYTF
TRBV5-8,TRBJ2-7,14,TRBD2,CASTPGLVSYEQYF
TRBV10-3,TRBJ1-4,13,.,CAISEGQLEKLFF
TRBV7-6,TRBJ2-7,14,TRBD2,CASSFSGRGYEQYF
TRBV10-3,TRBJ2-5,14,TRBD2,CAISEASGGKTQYF
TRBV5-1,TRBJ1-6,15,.,CASSLVPGSNSPLHF
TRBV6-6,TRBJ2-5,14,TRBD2,CASKLAGGWETQYF
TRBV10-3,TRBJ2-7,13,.,CAISESGLYEQYF
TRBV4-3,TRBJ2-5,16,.,CASSQDIREWWETQYF
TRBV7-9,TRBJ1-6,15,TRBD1,CASSLATGWNSPLHF
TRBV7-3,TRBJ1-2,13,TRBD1,CASSLGQGSGYTF
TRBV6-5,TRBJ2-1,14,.,CASSYEPGLGEQFF
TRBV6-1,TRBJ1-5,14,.,CASSESGGNQPQHF
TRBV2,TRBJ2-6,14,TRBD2,CASGGRGGANVLTF
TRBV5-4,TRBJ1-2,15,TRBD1,CASSGTGGGSYGYTF
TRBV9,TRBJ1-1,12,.,CASSVGSGEAFF
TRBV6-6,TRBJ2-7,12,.,CASRRLGYEQYF
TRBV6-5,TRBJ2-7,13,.,CASSYSQSYEQYF
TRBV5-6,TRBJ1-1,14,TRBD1,CASSFRDRNTEAFF